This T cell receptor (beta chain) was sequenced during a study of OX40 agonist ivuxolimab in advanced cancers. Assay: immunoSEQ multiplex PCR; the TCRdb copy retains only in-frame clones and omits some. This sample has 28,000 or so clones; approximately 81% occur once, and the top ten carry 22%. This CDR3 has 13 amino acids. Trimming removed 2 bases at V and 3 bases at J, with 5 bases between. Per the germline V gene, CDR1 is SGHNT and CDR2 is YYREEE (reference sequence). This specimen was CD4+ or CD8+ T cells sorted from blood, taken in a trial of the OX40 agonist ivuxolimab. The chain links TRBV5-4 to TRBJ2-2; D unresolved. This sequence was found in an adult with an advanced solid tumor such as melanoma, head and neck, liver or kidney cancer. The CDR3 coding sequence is TGTGCCAGCAGCTTCGGGCACACCGGGGAGCTGTTTTTT. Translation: CASSFGHTGELFF.